The 28 T cell receptor beta chains below were found in one sample sequenced in a study of PD-L1 blockade in urothelial cancer. The time point: pretreatment peripheral blood. Assay: immunoSEQ multiplex PCR; the TCRdb copy retains only in-frame clones and omits some. Of approximately 90,000 clones in the sample, 90% were seen once. Sequenced here: PBMCs, sampled around atezolizumab (anti-PD-L1) treatment. Receptors originate from a man between 60 and 75 years old with urothelial cancer.

The chain couples TRBV21-1 to TRBJ1-1; TRBD1 was called by the table and not checked on the DNA. TRBV21-1 is a pseudogene segment. The CDR3 totals 15 residues. The CDR3 DNA follows: TGTGCCAGCAGCAGAGAGGACAGCCGGGAAACTGAAGCTTTCTTT. This translates into CASSREDSRETEAFF.

The chain employs TRBV7-2 and TRBJ2-2; 8 positions match TRBD1. Germline V gives CDR1 SGHTA, CDR2 FQGNSA. V lost 6 bases, J lost 6 bases, and 6 bases stayed unmatched. The CDR3 extends over 14 amino acids. CDR3: CASRPKQGAGELFF. Written as DNA, the CDR3 is TGTGCCAGCAGACCGAAACAGGGGGCCGGGGAGCTGTTTTTT.

J is TRBJ2-7 and V is TRBV19, with D maybe TRBD1 (6 bases). V lost 5 bases and J lost 11, with 22 bases in between. Germline V gives CDR1 LNHDA, CDR2 SQIVND (reference sequence). There are 14 residues in the CDR3. For the CDR3, the DNA is TGTGCCAGTAGTTCCACTTACAGGGCGACAAGGAAGTACTTC. Translated: CASSSTYRATRKYF.

The rearrangement links TRBV7-2 to TRBJ1-1; D not resolved. Between the trimmed V and J ends, which lost 1 base and 1 base, there was a span of 4 bases. The germline V gene encodes CDR1 SGHTA and CDR2 FQGNSA. The CDR3 is 13 amino acids. CDR3 in DNA: TGTGCCAGCAGCTTAGAGAGGAACACTGAAGCTTTCTTT. Translation gives CASSLERNTEAFF.

The V gene is TRBV19, the J gene TRBJ1-5; the match to TRBD1 covers 9 bases. The CDR3 has 17 residues. Trimming cost V 7 bases and J 0 bases; bases outside gene matches: 10. In germline, CDR1 is LNHDA, CDR2 SQIVND (reference sequence). The chain's CDR3 is CASITGTGQSSNQPQHF. DNA for the CDR3: TGTGCCAGTATAACCGGGACAGGGCAGAGTAGCAATCAGCCCCAGCATTTT.

This chain connects TRBV7-3 to TRBJ2-2; TRBD2 matches at 9 bases. Per germline, CDR1 SGHTA and CDR2 FQGTGA. J gave up 2 bases and V 5 bases, and 12 bases lay outside the gene matches. This CDR3 spans 18 amino acids. CDR3: CASSPGVWREGNTGELFF. The CDR3, as DNA: TGTGCCAGCAGCCCAGGCGTCTGGCGGGAGGGTAACACCGGGGAGCTGTTTTTT.

The V and J genes are TRBV27 and TRBJ2-7; a possible D gene is TRBD1 (5 bases). Germline-derived CDR1 and CDR2 are MNHEY and SMNVEV (reference sequence). V lost 6 bases to trimming and J lost 3 bases, with 24 bases between them. This CDR3 spans 17 amino acids. CDR3 sequence (DNA): TGTGCCAGCAGCCTTATAGCTCGAAGGGGCATGTACTACGAGCAGTACTTC. It specifies CASSLIARRGMYYEQYF.

The chain links TRBV5-1 to TRBJ1-2, with TRBD1 identical over 11 bases. Germline trimming cut 3 bases from V and 7 bases from J; bases unmatched to any gene: 5. Germline V lookup: CDR1 SGHRS, CDR2 YFSETQ. This CDR3 has 14 amino acids. CDR3: CASSSGTGGFGYTF. The CDR3 DNA is TGCGCCAGCAGCTCCGGGACAGGGGGTTTTGGCTACACCTTC.

The rearrangement links TRBV7-2 to TRBJ2-3; D gene ambiguous. Trimming took off 0 bases at V and 5 bases at J, with 6 bases between the two ends. The CDR3 consists of 13 residues. Germline CDR1 is SGHTA and CDR2 is FQGNSA. The CDR3 protein is CASSLALEDTQYF. As DNA, the CDR3 is TGTGCCAGCAGCTTAGCGCTAGAAGATACGCAGTATTTT.

A single count supports this clone. The gene calls are TRBV28 and TRBJ2-1; 10 positions agree with TRBD2. The germline gives CDR1 MDHEN, CDR2 SYDVKM. Unmatched junction bases numbered 6, after V lost 5 bases and J lost 8 bases. The CDR3 length is 14 residues. The CDR3 sequence: CASSPSSGSYEQFF. CDR3 bases: TGTGCCAGCAGTCCGTCTAGCGGGAGCTATGAGCAGTTCTTC.

This chain uses TRBV19 with TRBJ2-6; 9 nucleotides agree with TRBD1. This CDR3 spans 19 amino acids. Germline trimming cut 1 base from V and 0 bases from J; bases unmatched to any gene: 7. Germline V gives CDR1 LNHDA, CDR2 SQIVND (reference sequence). The CDR3 loop reads CASSIASGTGSSGANVLTF. The CDR3 nucleotides read TGTGCCAGTAGTATAGCCTCGGGGACAGGGTCCTCTGGGGCCAACGTCCTGACTTTC. Full variable domain (outside the CDR3, taken from reference TRBV19 and TRBJ2-6): DGGITQSPKYLFRKEGQNVTLSCEQNLNHDAMYWYRQDPGQGLRLIYYSQIVNDFQKGDIAEGYSVSREKKESFPLTVTSAQKNPTAFYLCASSIASGTGSSGANVLTFGAGSRLTVL.

CDR3 region: CASSVQTGNDYGYTF. As DNA, the CDR3 is TGTGCCAGCAGTGTACAGACAGGGAACGACTATGGCTACACCTTC. The chain joins TRBV28 to TRBJ1-2, with 7 bases aligning to TRBD1. The germline CDR1 and CDR2 sequences are MDHEN and SYDVKM. The V and J ends lost 5 bases and 3 bases, in that order; junction bases with no gene match: 9. The length of the CDR3 is 15 residues.

This chain uses TRBV7-2 with TRBJ2-7; the D is unclear. This CDR3 contains 14 residues. The germline V gene encodes CDR1 SGHTA and CDR2 FQGNSA. V was shortened by 1 base and J by 3 bases, with 10 bases between the two germline ends. CDR3 in DNA: TGTGCCAGCAGCTTAGGTGGCAGTATCTACGAGCAGTACTTC. This gives the protein CASSLGGSIYEQYF.

This chain uses TRBV15 with TRBJ2-7; the match to TRBD1 covers 12 bases. Germline V gene data show CDR1 as LNHNV and CDR2 as YYDKDF (reference sequence). Losses at the gene ends were 0 bases for V and 6 bases for J; bases not matched to a gene: 6. The CDR3 consists of 16 residues. CDR3 DNA sequence: TGTGCCACCAGCAGAGATTGGGGGACAGGGGGCATCGAGCAGTACTTC. Residues: CATSRDWGTGGIEQYF.

The chain couples TRBV2 to TRBJ2-7; a weak D match, TRBD2 (6 bases). Germline CDR1 SNHLY, CDR2 FYNNEI. The CDR3 covers 14 residues. Trimming pared 1 base from V and 2 bases from J, leaving 9 bases between. The CDR3 DNA is TGTGCCAGCAGTGAAGGACGGGGGACCTACGAGCAGTACTTC. Its translation: CASSEGRGTYEQYF.

V and J are TRBV4-1 and TRBJ1-4; D is ambiguous. CDR1 is MGHRA and CDR2 is YSYEKL in the germline V gene. This CDR3 has 15 amino acids. V gave up 3 bases and J gave up 3 bases, with 11 bases separating them. CDR3 sequence: CASSQREAANEKLFF. The CDR3 coding sequence is TGCGCCAGCAGCCAGCGGGAGGCGGCTAATGAAAAACTGTTTTTT.

In nucleotides, the CDR3 is TGCGCCAGCAGCACACGAGGGGACAGGGAGGACATTCAGTACTTC. Its translation is CASSTRGDREDIQYF. This chain joins TRBV5-1 and TRBJ2-4; 9 nucleotides agree with TRBD1. The CDR3 is 15 amino acids. CDR1 and CDR2 from the germline V gene are SGHRS and YFSETQ. V lost 4 bases, J lost 8 bases, and 10 bases stayed unmatched.

This sequence joins TRBV10-1 and TRBJ2-7; TRBD1 matches at 7 bases. Looked up from germline, CDR1 is WNHNN and CDR2 is SYGVQD (reference sequence). The CDR3 spans 15 residues. V shed 3 bases, J shed 1 base, and the junction held 6 bases outside the gene matches. The CDR3 sequence is CASSDLPTGSYEQYF. CDR3 coding DNA: TGCGCCAGCAGTGACCTTCCGACAGGGTCCTACGAGCAGTACTTC.

The chain has TRBV10-1 and TRBJ1-5; TRBD1 might be the D (6 bases). Germline V CDR1 and CDR2: WNHNN, SYGVQD (reference sequence). V was pared by 4 bases and J by 5 bases, with 9 bases between. The CDR3 extends over 13 amino acids. CDR3 protein: CASSAYRDQPQHF. The CDR3 nucleotides read TGCGCCAGCAGTGCCTACAGGGATCAGCCCCAGCATTTT.

The chain couples TRBV28 to TRBJ2-1, with 9 bases matching TRBD2. Losses at the gene ends were 6 bases for V and 0 bases for J; bases not matched to a gene: 15. CDR3 length: 19 residues. The germline V gene has CDR1 MDHEN and CDR2 SYDVKM. The CDR3 coding sequence is TGTGCCAGCAGATCTACCCCGGGACTAGCTTCGGGCTCCTACAATGAGCAGTTCTTC. It specifies CASRSTPGLASGSYNEQFF. The complete variable domain, with remaining parts taken from reference TRBV28 and TRBJ2-1, reads DVKVTQSSRYLVKRTGEKVFLECVQDMDHENMFWYRQDPGLGLRLIYFSYDVKMKEKGDIPEGYSVSREKKERFSLILESASTNQTSMYLCASRSTPGLASGSYNEQFFGPGTRLTVL.

The chain uses TRBV30 and TRBJ2-3; 8 nucleotides agree with TRBD1. With V trimmed by 0 bases and J by 0 bases, 5 bases remained unmatched. This CDR3 is 16 amino acids long. Germline V gene lookup returns CDR1 GTSNPN and CDR2 SVGIG (reference sequence). The CDR3 DNA sequence: TGTGCCTGGAGTGTAGCTCAGGGGGCCAGCACAGATACGCAGTATTTT. As protein: CAWSVAQGASTDTQYF.

CDR3: CASSQWTSGRSEQYF. Here the CDR3 DNA reads TGTGCCAGCAGCCAATGGACTAGCGGGAGATCCGAGCAGTACTTC. The V call is TRBV7-2, the J call TRBJ2-7; 13 nucleotides agree with TRBD2. With 5 bases clipped from V and 6 bases from J, the junction kept 7 bases outside the gene matches. Germline V gives CDR1 SGHTA, CDR2 FQGNSA. The CDR3 runs 15 residues. Drawing the rest from reference TRBV7-2 and TRBJ2-7, the complete variable domain is GAGVSQSPSNKVTEKGKDVELRCDPISGHTALYWYRQSLGQGLEFLIYFQGNSAPDKSGLPSDRFSAERTGGSVSTLTIQRTQQEDSAVYLCASSQWTSGRSEQYFGPGTRLTVT.

The chain links TRBV7-2 to TRBJ2-1, with a possible D match to TRBD2 (6 bases). The ends were cut back, 3 bases at V and 5 bases at J, with 11 bases in the middle. Germline loops: CDR1 SGHTA, CDR2 FQGNSA. This CDR3 contains 14 residues. The CDR3 nucleotides are TGTGCCAGCAGCTTTCTAGCGTCTAACAATGAGCAGTTCTTC. This gives the protein CASSFLASNNEQFF.

There are a few counts of this clone. The chain is built from TRBV4-1 and TRBJ2-2, with D possibly being TRBD1 (6 bases). V shed 3 bases and J shed 2 bases, with 16 bases lying between them. Germline V gene data show CDR1 as MGHRA and CDR2 as YSYEKL. The CDR3 is 17 residues long. CDR3 coding DNA: TGCGCCAGCAGCCAGCAGTCTAGGGGGTTTAACACCGGGGAGCTGTTTTTT. Translating it yields CASSQQSRGFNTGELFF.

The chain joins TRBV11-3 to TRBJ2-7, with D possibly matching TRBD1 (5 bases). The germline V gene has CDR1 SGHNT and CDR2 YENEEA. The CDR3 has 15 residues. V lost 0 bases to trimming and J lost 6 bases, with 15 bases between them. CDR3 amino acids: CASSLERTSTSEQYF. The CDR3, as DNA: TGTGCCAGCAGCTTAGAAAGGACATCTACCTCCGAGCAGTACTTC.

CDR3 amino acids: CAWGAGLSNQPQHF. CDR3 bases: TGTGCCTGGGGGGCGGGGTTGAGCAATCAGCCCCAGCATTTT. The rearrangement joins TRBV30 to TRBJ1-5; D might be TRBD1 (5 bases). This CDR3 region has 14 residues. Germline V gene sequence: CDR1 GTSNPN, CDR2 SVGIG (reference sequence). Trimming shortened V by 5 bases and J by 1 base, and 12 bases separated the two germline ends.

This rearrangement joins TRBV9 to TRBJ2-1, with 9 bases aligning to TRBD2. V lost 0 bases to trimming and J lost 7 bases; unmatched junction nucleotides: 5. CDR1 is SGDLS, CDR2 YYNGEE, per germline. The CDR3 totals 15 residues. This CDR3 is CASSVGGGAVNEQFF. Written as DNA, the CDR3 is TGTGCCAGCAGCGTAGGCGGGGGGGCCGTAAATGAGCAGTTCTTC.

The chain carries TRBV5-6 and TRBJ2-3; D gene ambiguous. Germline V gene data show CDR1 as SGHDT and CDR2 as YYEEEE. The ends were cut back, 0 bases at V and 6 bases at J, with 5 bases in the middle. The CDR3 covers 12 residues. The CDR3 bases are TGTGCCAGCAGCTTGGCCTCGGATACGCAGTATTTT. This codes for CASSLASDTQYF.